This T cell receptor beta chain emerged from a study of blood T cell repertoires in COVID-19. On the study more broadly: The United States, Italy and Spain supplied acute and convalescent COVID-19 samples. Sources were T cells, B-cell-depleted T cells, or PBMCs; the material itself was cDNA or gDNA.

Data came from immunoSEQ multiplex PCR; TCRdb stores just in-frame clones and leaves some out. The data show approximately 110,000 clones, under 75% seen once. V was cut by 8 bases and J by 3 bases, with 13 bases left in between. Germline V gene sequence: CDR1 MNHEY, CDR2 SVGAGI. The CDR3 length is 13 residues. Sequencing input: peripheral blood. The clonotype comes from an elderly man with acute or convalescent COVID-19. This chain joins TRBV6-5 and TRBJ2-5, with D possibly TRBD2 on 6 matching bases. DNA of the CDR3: TGTGCCAGCCAATTAGCGGAAGAAGAGACCCAGTACTTC. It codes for CASQLAEEETQYF.